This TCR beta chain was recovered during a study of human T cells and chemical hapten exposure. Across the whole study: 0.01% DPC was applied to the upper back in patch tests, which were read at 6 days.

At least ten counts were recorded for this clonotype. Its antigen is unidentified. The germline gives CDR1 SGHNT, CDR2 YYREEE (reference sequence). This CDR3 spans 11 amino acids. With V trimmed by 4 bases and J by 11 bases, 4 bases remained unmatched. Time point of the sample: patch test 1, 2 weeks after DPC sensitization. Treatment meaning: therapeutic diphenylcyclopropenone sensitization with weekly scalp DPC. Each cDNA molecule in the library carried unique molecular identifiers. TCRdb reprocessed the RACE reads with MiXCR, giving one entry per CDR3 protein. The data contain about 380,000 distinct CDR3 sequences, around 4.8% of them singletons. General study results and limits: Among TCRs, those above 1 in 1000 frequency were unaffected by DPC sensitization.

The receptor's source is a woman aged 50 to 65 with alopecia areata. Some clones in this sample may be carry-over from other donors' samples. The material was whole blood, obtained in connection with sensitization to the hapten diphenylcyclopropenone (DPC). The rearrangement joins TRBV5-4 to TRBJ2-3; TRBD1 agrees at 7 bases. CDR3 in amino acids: CASSEGALQYF. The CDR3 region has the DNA TGTGCCAGCAGCGAGGGGGCCTTGCAGTATTTT.